Listed below are T cell receptor beta chains from one sample, sequenced in a study of regulatory T cells in long-lasting Graves disease. TCRdb re-analysed the multiplex PCR reads in MiXCR, keeping a single row per CDR3 protein. The top ten clones hold 9% to 15% of a sample with fewer than 500,000 distinct CDR3 sequences, 16% of them seen once. In addition, the sample was reused for a study of T cells in Graves' hyperthyroidism and ophthalmopathy.

Source: peripheral blood mononuclear cells (PBMCs), taken at new diagnosis, from a patient treated with antithyroid drugs. The receptors derive from a man aged 35-49 years with Graves disease. Each CDR3 is given with its conserved first and last residue. The order of the fields is clone size, V gene, D gene, J gene, CDR3 protein, CDR3 DNA. A D gene is named only where the DNA matches it firmly. For some rows the clone size is stated as once, few or many, or as a class when expanded; others skip it.

abundance: many
v_gene: TRBV5-1
d_gene: TRBD2
j_gene: TRBJ2-1
CDR3aa: CASSGGLAENNEQFF
CDR3nt: TGCGCCAGCAGCGGGGGACTAGCGGAGAACAATGAGCAGTTCTTC

abundance: many
v_gene: TRBV4-1
d_gene: .
j_gene: TRBJ2-5
CDR3aa: CASSQERETQYF
CDR3nt: TGCGCCAGCAGCCAAGAGAGGGAGACCCAGTACTTC

abundance: many
v_gene: TRBV28
d_gene: TRBD1
j_gene: TRBJ2-3
CDR3aa: CASSHPRTGSTDTQYF
CDR3nt: TGTGCCAGCAGTCACCCGAGGACAGGGAGCACAGATACGCAGTATTTT

abundance: many
v_gene: TRBV29-1
d_gene: .
j_gene: TRBJ1-1
CDR3aa: CSVKRGSNTEAFF
CDR3nt: TGCAGCGTCAAGCGGGGCAGTAACACTGAAGCTTTCTTT

abundance: once
v_gene: TRBV7-9
d_gene: TRBD2
j_gene: TRBJ2-7
CDR3aa: CASSPLTSGRPSYEQYF
CDR3nt: TGTGCCAGCAGCCCCCTGACTAGCGGGAGGCCTTCCTACGAGCAGTACTTC

abundance: few
v_gene: TRBV20-1
d_gene: .
j_gene: TRBJ2-3
CDR3aa: CSAGGDTQYF
CDR3nt: TGCAGTGCTGGCGGTGATACGCAGTATTTT

abundance: few
v_gene: TRBV5-1
d_gene: TRBD1
j_gene: TRBJ1-2
CDR3aa: CASSLREGGANYGYTF
CDR3nt: TGCGCCAGCAGCCTTCGGGAAGGGGGCGCCAACTATGGCTACACCTTC

abundance: .
v_gene: TRBV7-9
d_gene: .
j_gene: TRBJ1-2
CDR3aa: CASSWGQGNGGYTF
CDR3nt: TGTGCCAGCAGTTGGGGGCAGGGGAACGGCGGCTACACCTTC

abundance: .
v_gene: TRBV7-2
d_gene: .
j_gene: TRBJ2-5
CDR3aa: CASSLDGLTETQYF
CDR3nt: TGTGCCAGCAGCTTAGACGGACTGACAGAGACCCAGTACTTC

abundance: many
v_gene: TRBV2
d_gene: TRBD2
j_gene: TRBJ2-3
CDR3aa: CASSHGTSGTDTQYF
CDR3nt: TGTGCCAGCAGCCACGGGACTAGCGGCACAGATACGCAGTATTTT

abundance: .
v_gene: TRBV24-1
d_gene: .
j_gene: TRBJ2-1
CDR3aa: CATSDPGRHSYNEQFF
CDR3nt: TGTGCCACCAGTGATCCGGGACGGCACTCCTACAATGAGCAGTTCTTC

abundance: few
v_gene: TRBV20-1
d_gene: .
j_gene: TRBJ1-5
CDR3aa: CSASPNRVNQPQHF
CDR3nt: TGCAGTGCTAGCCCCAACAGGGTCAATCAGCCCCAGCATTTT

abundance: many
v_gene: TRBV7-9
d_gene: TRBD2
j_gene: TRBJ2-1
CDR3aa: CASSPEWGRRSGRGDEQFF
CDR3nt: TGTGCCAGCAGCCCGGAGTGGGGGCGCCGAAGCGGGAGAGGCGATGAGCAGTTCTTC

abundance: .
v_gene: TRBV25-1
d_gene: .
j_gene: TRBJ2-7
CDR3aa: CASSRHASSYEQYF
CDR3nt: TGTGCCAGCAGTAGACACGCCTCAAGCTACGAGCAGTACTTC

abundance: few
v_gene: TRBV12-3/TRBV12-4
d_gene: TRBD2
j_gene: TRBJ2-3
CDR3aa: CASSFGLSGRDTQYF
CDR3nt: TGTGCCAGCAGTTTTGGCCTTAGCGGGCGGGATACGCAGTATTTT

abundance: many
v_gene: TRBV7-9
d_gene: .
j_gene: TRBJ2-2
CDR3aa: CASSLASGELFF
CDR3nt: TGTGCCAGCAGCTTAGCTTCCGGGGAGCTGTTTTTT

abundance: many
v_gene: TRBV11-3
d_gene: TRBD2
j_gene: TRBJ2-1
CDR3aa: CASSLYPLREGRTVFF
CDR3nt: TGTGCCAGCAGCTTATACCCCCTGCGGGAGGGCCGGACTGTGTTCTTC

abundance: few
v_gene: TRBV10-1
d_gene: .
j_gene: TRBJ2-3
CDR3aa: CASSESGDPTDTQYF
CDR3nt: TGCGCCAGCAGTGAGTCTGGCGACCCAACAGATACGCAGTATTTT

abundance: many
v_gene: TRBV20-1
d_gene: TRBD2
j_gene: TRBJ2-7
CDR3aa: CSARMERGSYEQYF
CDR3nt: TGCAGTGCTAGGATGGAGCGGGGATCCTACGAGCAGTACTTC

abundance: many
v_gene: TRBV2
d_gene: TRBD2
j_gene: TRBJ2-1
CDR3aa: CASWGLAGYNEQFF
CDR3nt: TGTGCCAGCTGGGGACTAGCGGGCTACAATGAGCAGTTCTTC

abundance: .
v_gene: TRBV28
d_gene: TRBD2
j_gene: TRBJ2-1
CDR3aa: CASSTPGTKTNEQFF
CDR3nt: TGTGCCAGCAGTACTCCCGGGACTAAGACAAATGAGCAGTTCTTC

abundance: .
v_gene: TRBV18
d_gene: TRBD2
j_gene: TRBJ2-3
CDR3aa: CASSPMGAGARDTQYF
CDR3nt: TGTGCCAGCTCACCAATGGGAGCGGGGGCCCGGGATACGCAGTATTTT

abundance: many
v_gene: TRBV6-1
d_gene: .
j_gene: TRBJ1-5
CDR3aa: CASSPRGGFNQPQHF
CDR3nt: TGTGCCAGCAGTCCACGCGGAGGTTTCAATCAGCCCCAGCATTTT

abundance: many
v_gene: TRBV3-1
d_gene: TRBD1
j_gene: TRBJ2-2
CDR3aa: CASSQAVQGVYFGELFF
CDR3nt: TGTGCCAGCAGCCAGGCCGTACAGGGGGTATATTTCGGGGAGCTGTTTTTT

abundance: once
v_gene: TRBV5-1
d_gene: .
j_gene: TRBJ2-5
CDR3aa: CASSYTGGQETQYF
CDR3nt: TGCGCCAGCAGCTATACAGGAGGCCAAGAGACCCAGTACTTC

abundance: many
v_gene: TRBV28
d_gene: TRBD2
j_gene: TRBJ2-4
CDR3aa: CATGTSGNLDIQYF
CDR3nt: TGTGCCACCGGGACTAGCGGGAATTTGGACATTCAGTACTTC

abundance: many
v_gene: TRBV19
d_gene: TRBD1
j_gene: TRBJ1-3
CDR3aa: CASSIAFDRQGGNTIYF
CDR3nt: TGTGCCAGTAGTATAGCCTTCGACCGACAGGGTGGAAACACCATATATTTT

abundance: many
v_gene: TRBV12-3/TRBV12-4
d_gene: .
j_gene: TRBJ2-5
CDR3aa: CACHSGKASLQETQYF
CDR3nt: TGTGCCTGTCACTCGGGGAAAGCCTCCCTCCAAGAGACCCAGTACTTC

abundance: many
v_gene: TRBV27
d_gene: TRBD1
j_gene: TRBJ2-7
CDR3aa: CASRPGTGIYEQYF
CDR3nt: TGTGCCAGCAGGCCCGGGACAGGCATCTACGAGCAGTACTTC

abundance: many
v_gene: TRBV2
d_gene: TRBD2
j_gene: TRBJ2-3
CDR3aa: CASSDGREWVTDTQYF
CDR3nt: TGTGCCAGCAGTGACGGGCGGGAGTGGGTCACAGATACGCAGTATTTT

abundance: few
v_gene: TRBV7-9
d_gene: TRBD1
j_gene: TRBJ2-7
CDR3aa: CASTPGTGAVSYEQYF
CDR3nt: TGTGCCAGTACACCCGGGACAGGGGCCGTATCCTACGAGCAGTACTTC

abundance: .
v_gene: TRBV5-1
d_gene: .
j_gene: TRBJ2-7
CDR3aa: CASSTGTYGEQYF
CDR3nt: TGCGCCAGCAGCACCGGGACATATGGGGAGCAGTACTTC

abundance: .
v_gene: TRBV2
d_gene: TRBD2
j_gene: TRBJ2-1
CDR3aa: CASSSRTSGVRYNEQFF
CDR3nt: TGTGCCAGCAGTTCACGGACTAGCGGGGTCCGGTACAATGAGCAGTTCTTC

abundance: many
v_gene: TRBV20-1
d_gene: .
j_gene: TRBJ2-6
CDR3aa: CSAMPRSGANVLTF
CDR3nt: TGCAGTGCTATGCCCCGCTCTGGGGCCAACGTCCTGACTTTC

abundance: many
v_gene: TRBV5-1
d_gene: .
j_gene: TRBJ2-5
CDR3aa: CASRTVPAYQETQYF
CDR3nt: TGCGCCAGCAGAACTGTCCCGGCGTACCAAGAGACCCAGTACTTC

abundance: .
v_gene: TRBV20-1
d_gene: TRBD2
j_gene: TRBJ2-1
CDR3aa: CSGGGTSSYNEQFF
CDR3nt: TGCAGTGGGGGCGGGACTAGCAGCTACAATGAGCAGTTCTTC

abundance: once
v_gene: TRBV14
d_gene: .
j_gene: TRBJ2-1
CDR3aa: CASIQATRNEQFF
CDR3nt: TGTGCCAGCATCCAAGCGACGAGGAATGAGCAGTTCTTC

abundance: few
v_gene: TRBV6-2/TRBV6-3
d_gene: .
j_gene: TRBJ2-2
CDR3aa: CASSYSQSVTGELFF
CDR3nt: TGTGCCAGCAGTTACTCGCAGTCGGTAACCGGGGAGCTGTTTTTT

abundance: many
v_gene: TRBV20-1
d_gene: .
j_gene: TRBJ2-3
CDR3aa: CSARRDMGKITQYF
CDR3nt: TGCAGTGCTAGAAGGGACATGGGAAAAATTACGCAGTATTTT

abundance: many
v_gene: TRBV30
d_gene: TRBD1
j_gene: TRBJ1-1
CDR3aa: CAWKRDRGLWTEAFF
CDR3nt: TGTGCCTGGAAACGGGACAGGGGGCTTTGGACTGAAGCTTTCTTT

abundance: .
v_gene: TRBV24-1
d_gene: .
j_gene: TRBJ2-1
CDR3aa: CATSDLVGGEGLTGEQFF
CDR3nt: TGTGCCACCAGTGATCTCGTCGGGGGCGAGGGCCTTACCGGTGAGCAGTTCTTC

abundance: .
v_gene: TRBV7-6
d_gene: TRBD2
j_gene: TRBJ2-5
CDR3aa: CASSLTSGRGWETQYF
CDR3nt: TGTGCCAGCAGCTTAACTAGCGGGAGAGGTTGGGAGACCCAGTACTTC

abundance: many
v_gene: TRBV20-1
d_gene: .
j_gene: TRBJ1-2
CDR3aa: CSARGGGYTF
CDR3nt: TGCAGTGCAAGAGGTGGGGGCTACACCTTC

abundance: .
v_gene: TRBV4-1
d_gene: TRBD2
j_gene: TRBJ2-7
CDR3aa: CASSQAKAGGPSSGQYF
CDR3nt: TGCGCCAGCAGCCAAGCAAAAGCGGGAGGCCCTAGCTCCGGGCAGTACTTC

abundance: few
v_gene: TRBV11-2
d_gene: .
j_gene: TRBJ2-2
CDR3aa: CASSAIFIPNTGELFF
CDR3nt: TGTGCCAGCAGCGCCATTTTTATACCTAACACCGGGGAGCTGTTTTTT

abundance: .
v_gene: TRBV6-2/TRBV6-3
d_gene: .
j_gene: TRBJ2-2
CDR3aa: CASSERGGELFF
CDR3nt: TGTGCCAGCAGTGAGAGAGGCGGGGAGCTGTTTTTT

abundance: many
v_gene: TRBV7-6
d_gene: .
j_gene: TRBJ2-2
CDR3aa: CASSLRGGELFF
CDR3nt: TGTGCCAGCAGCTTACGGGGAGGGGAGCTGTTTTTT

abundance: few
v_gene: TRBV2
d_gene: .
j_gene: TRBJ2-2
CDR3aa: CASVRVAGELFF
CDR3nt: TGTGCCAGCGTCAGGGTGGCCGGGGAGCTGTTTTTT

abundance: .
v_gene: TRBV5-4
d_gene: .
j_gene: TRBJ1-5
CDR3aa: CASSLIPAMDPQHF
CDR3nt: TGTGCCAGCAGTTTGATCCCCGCAATGGATCCCCAGCATTTT

abundance: few
v_gene: TRBV6-2/TRBV6-3
d_gene: .
j_gene: TRBJ2-1
CDR3aa: CASSYSIGRIDEQFF
CDR3nt: TGTGCCAGCAGTTACTCGATCGGGAGAATAGATGAGCAGTTCTTC

abundance: .
v_gene: TRBV29-1
d_gene: TRBD2
j_gene: TRBJ2-5
CDR3aa: CSVLKGLREGRETQYF
CDR3nt: TGCAGCGTTTTAAAGGGATTGCGGGAGGGCCGTGAGACCCAGTACTTC

abundance: many
v_gene: TRBV27
d_gene: .
j_gene: TRBJ1-1
CDR3aa: CASSLRGGGNTEAFF
CDR3nt: TGTGCCAGCAGTTTGCGGGGTGGGGGGAACACTGAAGCTTTCTTT

abundance: many
v_gene: TRBV7-8
d_gene: .
j_gene: TRBJ2-7
CDR3aa: CASSPVEAGSSYEQYF
CDR3nt: TGTGCCAGCAGCCCAGTCGAGGCGGGGAGCTCCTACGAGCAGTACTTC